This paragraph covers one T cell receptor beta chain sequence. The antigen is undetermined. This specimen comes from a study of blood T cells in healthy people across ages. Study summary: Template switching recovered approximately one barcoded beta molecule for every two T cells. Study findings and constraints: Diversity of TCR beta correlated strongly with naive T cell percentage.

Alongside a J-beta primer mix, a sample-barcoded 5' primer served in a second PCR lasting about 7 to 11 cycles. Each cDNA molecule carried a tag from a template-switch adaptor that contained 12 random nucleotides. A minimum of 2.5 million CDR3-containing paired-end reads was obtained for each sample. TCRdb fed the 5' RACE reads into MiXCR, producing one record per CDR3 protein. The sample yields about 700,000 distinct CDR3 sequences, around 32% seen once. CDR3 size: 15 residues. V lost 4 bases, J lost 9 bases, and 10 bases stayed unmatched. In germline, CDR1 is MNHNS, CDR2 SASEGT. The chain couples TRBV6-1 to TRBJ2-1; 9 bases match TRBD2. The TCR was taken from a woman older than 75 in good health. The specimen sequenced was blood. CDR3 in amino acids: CASSVCVGLASEQFF. In DNA form, the CDR3 reads TGTGCCAGCAGTGTATGCGTTGGACTAGCGAGTGAGCAGTTCTTC.